A single sample gave rise to the 26 T cell receptor beta chains below, sequenced in a study of ipilimumab plus nivolumab after autologous stem cell transplantation. TCRdb's copy holds only in-frame clones and misses some; the assay was immunoSEQ multiplex PCR. The table lists some 43,000 clones, roughly 90% of them singletons, with less than 0.95% in the top ten. Sample: PBMCs, taken in a trial of ipilimumab plus nivolumab as post-transplant consolidation. The receptor source for this set is a male donor with multiple myeloma.

The J gene is TRBJ2-7, the V gene TRBV4-1; D tentatively reads TRBD1 or TRBD2 (5 bases each). The length of the CDR3 is 11 residues. Trimming took off 6 bases at V and 7 bases at J, with 10 bases between the two ends. Germline CDR1 MGHRA, CDR2 YSYEKL. The CDR3 coding sequence is TGCGCCAGCAGGGGGGTGGGAGAGCAGTACTTC. Translation: CASRGVGEQYF.

The chain is built from TRBV7-3 and TRBJ1-2, with a weak D call TRBD1 (6 bases). The V gene's germline CDR1 is SGHTA and CDR2 FQGTGA. Trimming removed 3 bases at V and 9 bases at J, with 11 bases between. The CDR3 spans 12 residues. The CDR3 sequence is CASSFDRIRYTF. In DNA, the CDR3 is TGTGCCAGCAGCTTCGACAGGATACGCTACACCTTC.

The CDR3 protein is CASTEGQGVGGELFF. For the CDR3, the DNA is TGTGCCAGCACCGAGGGACAGGGGGTGGGCGGGGAGCTGTTTTTT. This chain connects TRBV27 to TRBJ2-2; 11 nucleotides align to TRBD1. Germline trimming cut 7 bases from V and 7 bases from J; bases unmatched to any gene: 8. The germline CDR1 and CDR2 sequences are MNHEY and SMNVEV (reference sequence). The CDR3 sequence is 15 residues long.

This clone was detected a few times. The V gene is TRBV4-3, the J gene TRBJ2-3; D possibly corresponds to TRBD1 (5 bases). V shed 2 bases and J shed 3 bases, with 9 bases lying between them. Germline CDR1 is LGHNA and CDR2 is YSLEER. CDR3 length: 14 amino acids. The CDR3 DNA sequence: TGCGCCAGCAGCCAACAGGGTATAACAGATACGCAGTATTTT. Protein: CASSQQGITDTQYF.

CDR3 nucleotides: TGTGCCAGCAGTAAGGGACAGAGCACCCAAGAGACCCAGTACTTC. Translation gives CASSKGQSTQETQYF. The chain recombines TRBV6-5 with TRBJ2-5, with 7 bases aligning to TRBD1. V was pared by 5 bases and J by 1 base, with 7 bases of the junction left unmatched. CDR1 MNHEY and CDR2 SVGAGI come from the germline V gene. CDR3 length: 15 residues.

The rearrangement links TRBV30 to TRBJ1-1; 12 nucleotides agree with TRBD1. The CDR3 runs to 13 residues. Trimming removed 5 bases from V and 5 bases from J; junction bases left unmatched: 3. In germline, CDR1 is GTSNPN, CDR2 SVGIG (reference sequence). CDR3 in amino acids: CAWGTGGRTEAFF. The DNA of the CDR3 is TGTGCCTGGGGGACAGGGGGCCGTACTGAAGCTTTCTTT.

This clone was seen a handful of times. The gene calls are TRBV5-1 and TRBJ2-5; possible D gene TRBD1, 6 bases. This CDR3 comprises 15 residues. V lost 4 bases to trimming and J lost 4 bases, with 17 bases between them. Germline V gives CDR1 SGHRS, CDR2 YFSETQ. CDR3 sequence (DNA): TGCGCCAGCAGCCCAGGGGCATCCCAGGCAGAGACCCAGTACTTC. It specifies CASSPGASQAETQYF.

This sequence joins TRBV6-5 and TRBJ2-5; D call uncertain. CDR3 length: 12 amino acids. Germline V lookup: CDR1 MNHEY, CDR2 SVGAGI. Trimming shortened V by 8 bases and J by 9 bases, and 16 bases separated the two germline ends. CDR3 amino acids: CASGRPRSPQYF. DNA of the CDR3: TGTGCCAGCGGAAGGCCCCGGAGCCCCCAGTACTTC.

Comment on this clone: Mismatch with germline at one junction end may stem from a read error. This chain links TRBV18 with TRBJ1-4, with TRBD1 matching 9 bases. Germline lookup yields CDR1 KGHSH and CDR2 LQKENI. The CDR3 totals 15 residues. This chain's CDR3 is CASSPQGARNEKLFF. The CDR3 coding sequence is TGTGCCAGCTCCCCACAGGGGGCGCGTAATGAAAAACTGTTTTTT.

The chain employs TRBV9 and TRBJ1-3, with D perhaps TRBD1 (5 bases). This CDR3 comprises 15 residues. Per germline, CDR1 SGDLS and CDR2 YYNGEE. V was trimmed by 1 base and J by 4 bases, leaving 12 bases between them. The CDR3 nucleotides are TGTGCCAGCAGCGTAAATGGGGCCGGGGGAAACACCATATATTTT. Its protein product is CASSVNGAGGNTIYF.

The chain uses TRBV5-1 and TRBJ2-1; D assignment may be TRBD1 or TRBD2 (6 bases each). Trimming removed 5 bases from V and 12 bases from J, with 24 bases in between. The germline CDR1 and CDR2 sequences are SGHRS and YFSETQ. The CDR3 is made up of 15 amino acids. CDR3: CASRPGQTTYGGQFF. The CDR3 nucleotides are TGCGCCAGCAGGCCCGGACAGACAACCTACGGGGGGCAGTTCTTC.

The chain is built from TRBV7-2 and TRBJ2-7; 8 bases are shared with TRBD2. The germline gives CDR1 SGHTA, CDR2 FQGNSA. V dropped 8 bases and J dropped 2; count of bases not matched to a gene: 14. The CDR3 is 16 residues long. CDR3: CASAPGGQVPPYEQYF. CDR3 DNA sequence: TGTGCCAGCGCCCCGGGAGGGCAGGTGCCGCCCTACGAGCAGTACTTC. Complete variable domain (other parts from reference TRBV7-2 and TRBJ2-7): GAGVSQSPSNKVTEKGKDVELRCDPISGHTALYWYRQSLGQGLEFLIYFQGNSAPDKSGLPSDRFSAERTGGSVSTLTIQRTQQEDSAVYLCASAPGGQVPPYEQYFGPGTRLTVT.

J is TRBJ2-5 and V is TRBV6-5; D may correspond to TRBD1 or TRBD2 (5 bases each). CDR3 length: 15 amino acids. Trimming took off 6 bases at V and 5 bases at J, with 19 bases between the two ends. The germline CDR1 and CDR2 sequences are MNHEY and SVGAGI. In DNA, the CDR3 is TGTGCCAGCAGACGGACCGGGACCTTGGGCGAGACCCAGTACTTC. It codes for CASRRTGTLGETQYF.

This clone has only one observation. The chain joins TRBV23-1 to TRBJ1-5; 9 nucleotides line up with TRBD1. TRBV23-1 is filed as an ORF, its function uncertain. The CDR3 spans 15 residues. V lost 6 bases, J lost 4 bases, and 7 bases stayed unmatched. CDR3 nucleotides: TGCGCCAGCAGCTCGGGACAGGGCTTTAATCAGCCCCAGCATTTT. It translates to CASSSGQGFNQPQHF.

The V and J genes are TRBV19 and TRBJ1-4; D is unclear. V was shortened by 10 bases and J by 3 bases, with 12 bases between the two germline ends. Germline assignment: CDR1 LNHDA and CDR2 SQIVND (reference sequence). The CDR3 runs 13 residues. DNA of the CDR3: TGTGCCACCAGGACGAGACCTAATGAAAAACTGTTTTTT. Translating it yields CATRTRPNEKLFF.

V is TRBV7-6 and J is TRBJ1-2; possibly TRBD1 for D (5 bases). The CDR3 is 15 amino acids. Looked up from germline, CDR1 is SGHVS and CDR2 is FNYEAQ. Trimming cost V 5 bases and J 8 bases, with 21 bases left between them. CDR3 DNA sequence: TGTGCCAGCAGCAATAGGCGGCAGGGAAGCGCGGGCTACACCTTC. As protein: CASSNRRQGSAGYTF.

The chain carries TRBV27 and TRBJ2-5; 11 bases line up with TRBD1. The CDR3 sequence is 16 residues long. The germline V gene encodes CDR1 MNHEY and CDR2 SMNVEV (reference sequence). The J segment lost 1 base and the V segment lost 5 bases, leaving 6 bases of the junction unmatched. The CDR3 protein is CASSHWTGGGQETQYF. CDR3 nucleotide sequence: TGTGCCAGCAGTCACTGGACAGGGGGCGGCCAAGAGACCCAGTACTTC.

V is TRBV28 and J is TRBJ1-6, with 8 nucleotides matching TRBD1. Germline loops: CDR1 MDHEN, CDR2 SYDVKM. The CDR3 sequence is 15 residues long. The ends lost 5 bases at V and 9 bases at J; junction bases unmatched: 9. This CDR3 reads CASSVIQGVGSPLHF. The DNA of the CDR3 is TGTGCCAGCAGTGTGATACAGGGGGTGGGTTCACCCCTCCACTTT.

This chain links TRBV28 with TRBJ2-5; 10 nucleotides agree with TRBD2. The end of the DNA aligns better with TRBJ2-7, so the J call may be wrong. The CDR3 has 13 amino acids. The germline gives CDR1 MDHEN, CDR2 SYDVKM. DNA of the CDR3: TGTGCCACAGTAGCGGGAGGCCGGGGCGAGCAGTACTTC. It translates to CATVAGGRGEQYF.

The chain's CDR3 is CASSPITGEKLFF. The CDR3 DNA reads as TGTGCCAGCAGTCCAATTACAGGGGAGAAACTGTTTTTT. The chain links TRBV6-5 to TRBJ1-4; 7 bases map to TRBD1. The CDR3 totals 13 residues. Germline-derived CDR1 and CDR2 are MNHEY and SVGAGI. V was clipped by 5 bases and J by 11 bases; unmatched bases: 8.

The rearrangement joins TRBV6-5 to TRBJ1-1; TRBD1 aligns across 7 bases. This CDR3 contains 16 residues. Germline V gene sequence: CDR1 MNHEY, CDR2 SVGAGI. Unmatched junction bases numbered 7, after V lost 1 base and J lost 2 bases. CDR3 bases: TGTGCCAGCAGTTACTTGCCAGGGGGAACAAACACTGAAGCTTTCTTT. The encoded protein is CASSYLPGGTNTEAFF.

The chain recombines TRBV28 with TRBJ1-3, with TRBD1 matching 7 bases. CDR1 is MDHEN, CDR2 SYDVKM, per germline. CDR3 length equals 15 residues. V gave up 2 bases and J gave up 2 bases; unmatched junction bases: 3. CDR3 sequence reads: CASSLLTGAGNTIYF. The CDR3 DNA reads TGTGCCAGCAGTTTACTTACAGGGGCTGGAAACACCATATATTTT.

The chain has TRBV7-9 and TRBJ2-1, with D maybe TRBD1 (5 bases). V gave up 2 bases and J gave up 8 bases, with 13 bases separating them. Germline lookup yields CDR1 SEHNR and CDR2 FQNEAQ (reference sequence). The CDR3 has 14 residues. The CDR3 bases are TGTGCCAGCAGCTTAAGCGACAGTATAGATGAGCAGTTCTTC. Protein sequence: CASSLSDSIDEQFF.

This sequence joins TRBV6-6 and TRBJ1-1; D unclear. V lost 7 bases to trimming and J lost 1 base, with 10 bases between them. The CDR3 contains 13 residues. The germline V gene encodes CDR1 MNHNY and CDR2 SVGAGI (reference sequence). Written as DNA, the CDR3 is TGTGCCAGCAACATACAGCAGAACACTGAAGCTTTCTTT. It codes for CASNIQQNTEAFF.

The gene calls are TRBV19 and TRBJ2-5; 7 nucleotides match TRBD2. Germline V gene lookup returns CDR1 LNHDA and CDR2 SQIVND (reference sequence). The CDR3 runs 13 residues. With V trimmed by 3 bases and J by 5 bases, 3 bases remained unmatched. CDR3 DNA: TGTGCCAGTAGTATCTGGGGGGGGGAGACCCAGTACTTC. Translated: CASSIWGGETQYF. Together with reference TRBV19 and TRBJ2-5, the CDR3 gives the full variable domain: DGGITQSPKYLFRKEGQNVTLSCEQNLNHDAMYWYRQDPGQGLRLIYYSQIVNDFQKGDIAEGYSVSREKKESFPLTVTSAQKNPTAFYLCASSIWGGETQYFGPGTRLLVL.

The V gene is TRBV6-4, the J gene TRBJ1-4; 10 bases line up with TRBD1. Germline V lookup: CDR1 MRHNA, CDR2 SNTAGT. The CDR3 runs 16 residues. V trimming: 3 bases; J trimming: 0 bases; junction bases outside the gene matches: 1. This CDR3 reads CASSEGQGTTNEKLFF. CDR3 bases: TGTGCCAGCAGTGAGGGACAGGGGACAACTAATGAAAAACTGTTTTTT.